One sample yielded the 15 T cell receptor beta chains listed below, sequenced in a study of blood T cell repertoires in COVID-19. The assay was immunoSEQ multiplex PCR, and TCRdb's table has in-frame clones only and misses some. The sample includes some 150,000 clones, around 82% of them seen just once. Sequenced input: peripheral blood. The receptors originated from a man aged 60-69 years with active or convalescent COVID-19.

CDR3 in amino acids: CASSVGTGGAYEQYF. The DNA of the CDR3 is TGTGCCAGCAGCGTCGGGACAGGGGGCGCGTACGAGCAGTACTTC. This chain uses TRBV9 with TRBJ2-7, with 12 bases identical to TRBD1. The CDR3 totals 15 residues. Germline V lookup: CDR1 SGDLS, CDR2 YYNGEE. The V segment lost 2 bases and the J segment 4 bases; nucleotides outside the gene matches: 4.

The V gene is TRBV28, the J gene TRBJ1-5; D is undetermined. Germline V gene data show CDR1 as MDHEN and CDR2 as SYDVKM. The CDR3 spans 13 residues. Trimming left V 6 bases short and J 6 bases short, with 12 bases between. In nucleotides, the CDR3 is TGTGCCAGCAGATCTAAGCCGCGTCAGCCCCAGCATTTT. Its protein is CASRSKPRQPQHF. Full variable domain (outside the CDR3, taken from reference TRBV28 and TRBJ1-5): DVKVTQSSRYLVKRTGEKVFLECVQDMDHENMFWYRQDPGLGLRLIYFSYDVKMKEKGDIPEGYSVSREKKERFSLILESASTNQTSMYLCASRSKPRQPQHFGDGTRLSIL.

The V call is TRBV5-6, the J call TRBJ2-3; D may be TRBD2 (5 bases). Trimming removed 4 bases from V and 5 bases from J, with 20 bases in between. Germline lookup yields CDR1 SGHDT and CDR2 YYEEEE. CDR3 length: 16 amino acids. CDR3 coding DNA: TGTGCCAGCAGCCCCCAGACCCCGCGCCGGGGAGATACGCAGTATTTT. This encodes CASSPQTPRRGDTQYF.

The V gene is TRBV7-6, the J gene TRBJ2-3; TRBD1 agrees at 9 bases. There are 15 residues in the CDR3. The V and J ends lost 5 bases and 1 base, in that order; junction bases with no gene match: 4. The germline CDR1 and CDR2 sequences are SGHVS and FNYEAQ. For the CDR3, the DNA is TGTGCCAGCAGCACTCGACAGGGGGGCACAGATACGCAGTATTTT. This encodes CASSTRQGGTDTQYF. Complete variable domain (other parts from reference TRBV7-6 and TRBJ2-3): GAGVSQSPRYKVTKRGQDVALRCDPISGHVSLYWYRQALGQGPEFLTYFNYEAQQDKSGLPNDRFSAERPEGSISTLTIQRTEQRDSAMYRCASSTRQGGTDTQYFGPGTRLTVL.

This sequence joins TRBV13 and TRBJ2-7; 7 bases align to TRBD2. The junction had 9 bases not matched to a gene; V was cut back by 2 bases and J by 2 bases. The germline V gene has CDR1 PRHDT and CDR2 FYEKMQ (reference sequence). The CDR3 length is 16 residues. The CDR3: CASSLRSRAGPYEQYF. CDR3 bases: TGTGCCAGCAGCTTACGGAGTCGAGCGGGACCCTACGAGCAGTACTTC.

The gene calls are TRBV28 and TRBJ1-5; tentatively, D is TRBD1 (5 bases). Germline-derived CDR1 and CDR2 are MDHEN and SYDVKM. V gave up 1 base and J gave up 3 bases, with 7 bases separating them. The CDR3 runs 14 residues. The CDR3 DNA reads TGTGCCAGCAGTTTATCAGGGCTCAATCAGCCCCAGCATTTT. This encodes CASSLSGLNQPQHF.

The chain employs TRBV19 and TRBJ2-2, with 7 nucleotides matching TRBD1. CDR3 length: 14 residues. The J segment lost 7 bases and the V segment lost 3 bases, leaving 5 bases of the junction unmatched. Germline V lookup: CDR1 LNHDA, CDR2 SQIVND (reference sequence). The CDR3 is CASSISRTGGELFF. The DNA for the CDR3 is TGTGCCAGTAGTATTTCACGGACAGGCGGGGAGCTGTTTTTT.

The CDR3 is CASSPTGTPSYEQYF. The CDR3, as DNA: TGTGCCAGCAGCCCAACCGGGACTCCCTCCTACGAGCAGTACTTC. The chain couples TRBV7-2 to TRBJ2-7; possibly TRBD2 for D (6 bases). The V and J ends lost 5 bases and 0 bases respectively, with 14 bases between them. CDR1 and CDR2 (germline): SGHTA, FQGNSA. There are 15 residues in the CDR3.

The chain recombines TRBV5-1 with TRBJ1-1; D may be TRBD1 (6 bases). Germline CDR1 SGHRS, CDR2 YFSETQ. V lost 6 bases to trimming and J lost 4 bases, with 16 bases between them. This CDR3 spans 14 amino acids. CDR3 loop: CASTPGTRGTEAFF. The DNA for the CDR3 is TGCGCCAGCACCCCGGGGACCAGGGGCACTGAAGCTTTCTTT.

The chain couples TRBV2 to TRBJ1-6, with 8 bases aligning to TRBD1. The CDR3 runs 13 residues. The V segment lost 5 bases and the J segment 10 bases; nucleotides outside the gene matches: 4. The germline gives CDR1 SNHLY, CDR2 FYNNEI. The CDR3 is CASSQGAGSPLHF. CDR3 bases: TGTGCCAGCAGTCAGGGGGCAGGATCACCCCTCCACTTT.

This clone was observed a single time. The chain recombines TRBV5-1 with TRBJ1-1; no firm D call. V lost 0 bases and J 3 bases, leaving 9 bases between the germline ends. This CDR3 spans 14 amino acids. The germline CDR1 and CDR2 sequences are SGHRS and YFSETQ. The CDR3 DNA reads TGCGCCAGCAGCTTGGGGAACAGCTACACTGAAGCTTTCTTT. Its translation: CASSLGNSYTEAFF.

The rearrangement uses TRBV4-2 and TRBJ2-4; perhaps TRBD2 as D (5 bases). The CDR3 runs 16 residues. Germline CDR1 LGHNA, CDR2 YNFKEQ. Deletions cut 4 bases from V and 1 base from J, with 14 bases between. The CDR3 here is CASSPGEGSAKNIQYF. CDR3 sequence (DNA): TGTGCCAGCAGCCCCGGGGAAGGATCGGCCAAAAACATTCAGTACTTC.

The gene calls are TRBV7-8 and TRBJ1-2; tentatively, D is TRBD1 (5 bases). CDR1 SGHVS and CDR2 FQNEAQ come from the germline V gene. CDR3 size: 15 residues. V shed 3 bases and J shed 0 bases, with 11 bases lying between them. This CDR3 reads CASSFKDIANYGYTF. DNA of the CDR3: TGTGCCAGCAGCTTTAAGGACATTGCTAACTATGGCTACACCTTC.

V usage is TRBV9 and J usage is TRBJ2-7, with D perhaps TRBD2 (6 bases). Germline CDR1 reads SGDLS; CDR2 reads YYNGEE. V was pared by 0 bases and J by 2 bases, with 12 bases between. This CDR3 spans 15 amino acids. CDR3 in amino acids: CASSVAGEVPYEQYF. CDR3 nucleotide sequence: TGTGCCAGCAGCGTAGCGGGAGAGGTCCCCTACGAGCAGTACTTC.

In its sample, this clone was seen a few times. The chain is built from TRBV11-2 and TRBJ2-1; 11 bases align to TRBD1. Unmatched junction bases numbered 8, after V lost 5 bases and J lost 8 bases. Germline V CDR1 and CDR2: SGHAT, FQNNGV. CDR3 size: 15 residues. In DNA, the CDR3 is TGTGCCAGCAGCCCCCGGGACAGGGGGATCGATGAGCAGTTCTTC. It specifies CASSPRDRGIDEQFF. The whole variable domain, filled in from reference TRBV11-2 and TRBJ2-1, reads EAGVAQSPRYKIIEKRQSVAFWCNPISGHATLYWYQQILGQGPKLLIQFQNNGVVDDSQLPKDRFSAERLKGVDSTLKIQPAKLEDSAVYLCASSPRDRGIDEQFFGPGTRLTVL.